The 21 T cell receptor beta chains listed next were all sequenced from one sample in a study of blood T cell repertoires in COVID-19. Clones were read by immunoSEQ multiplex PCR, and TCRdb kept only the in-frame ones, dropping some. The sample holds 250,000 or so clones, roughly four fifths seen once. The material sequenced was peripheral blood. These receptors came from a woman in her 70s with acute or convalescent COVID-19.

CDR3 amino acids: CASSLTGSNQPQHF. DNA of the CDR3: TGTGCCAGCAGCTTGACAGGAAGCAATCAGCCCCAGCATTTT. V is TRBV7-9 and J is TRBJ1-5; possible D gene TRBD1, 6 bases. The germline V and J ends were trimmed by 3 bases and 1 base, with 7 bases remaining between them. Germline values: CDR1 SEHNR, CDR2 FQNEAQ (reference sequence). The CDR3 loop spans 14 amino acids.

V and J are TRBV5-1 and TRBJ1-1; TRBD1 agrees at 7 bases. The CDR3 loop spans 15 amino acids. CDR1 and CDR2 (germline): SGHRS, YFSETQ. V lost 0 bases, J lost 1 base, and 3 bases stayed unmatched. DNA for the CDR3: TGCGCCAGCAGCTTGGCCGGGACAGAGAACACTGAAGCTTTCTTT. Its translation: CASSLAGTENTEAFF.

V and J are TRBV6-4 and TRBJ2-2, with D tentatively TRBD1 (6 bases). Germline CDR1 is MRHNA and CDR2 is SNTAGT. V was shortened by 9 bases and J by 3 bases, with 8 bases between the two germline ends. This CDR3 region has 12 residues. Here the CDR3 DNA reads TGTGCCAGGGGGGCCTACACCGGGGAGCTGTTTTTT. Encoded protein: CARGAYTGELFF.

This clone turned up a few times. Other DNA variants within this sample encode the same CDR3. The genes are TRBV5-1 and TRBJ1-1; TRBD1 matches 9 bases. The germline CDR1 and CDR2 sequences are SGHRS and YFSETQ. CDR3 length equals 14 residues. The trim removed 3 bases at V and 4 bases at J, leaving 4 bases unmatched. CDR3 nucleotides: TGCGCCAGCAGCTGGGGACAGGGAAGCACTGAAGCTTTCTTT. It specifies CASSWGQGSTEAFF.

The V and J genes are TRBV2 and TRBJ1-1; tentative D call: TRBD1 (5 bases). CDR3 length: 16 amino acids. Germline lookup yields CDR1 SNHLY and CDR2 FYNNEI. The V and J ends lost 1 base and 5 bases respectively, with 17 bases between them. DNA of the CDR3: TGTGCCAGCAGTGAAGAGGGCTGGGACTCAGTAACTGAAGCTTTCTTT. It codes for CASSEEGWDSVTEAFF.

The rearrangement links TRBV7-9 to TRBJ1-2; weak D call: TRBD1 (5 bases). The V and J ends lost 6 bases and 6 bases respectively, with 11 bases between them. This CDR3 spans 12 amino acids. CDR1 and CDR2 (germline): SEHNR, FQNEAQ (reference sequence). CDR3 sequence: CASSTGIDGYTF. The CDR3 nucleotides are TGTGCCAGCAGTACAGGTATCGATGGCTACACCTTC.

The CDR3 spells CASSRNLYGYTF. The CDR3 DNA reads as TGTGCCAGCAGCCGAAACCTATATGGCTACACCTTC. This chain links TRBV6-5 with TRBJ1-2; D is unclear. Between the trimmed V and J ends, which lost 6 bases and 5 bases, there was a span of 10 bases. This CDR3 has 12 residues. Germline CDR1 and CDR2: MNHEY and SVGAGI.

The rearrangement links TRBV3-1 (or the pseudogene TRBV3-2) to TRBJ1-4; 12 bases align to TRBD1. CDR1 and CDR2 (germline): LGHDT, YNNKEL (reference sequence). Trimming cost V 5 bases and J 7 bases; bases outside gene matches: 14. CDR3 size: 18 residues. This CDR3 is CASSYGTGGGPLGEKLFF. In nucleotides, the CDR3 is TGTGCCAGCAGCTACGGGACAGGGGGCGGGCCCCTTGGTGAAAAACTGTTTTTT.

The chain combines TRBV7-8 with TRBJ1-1; the D gene is possibly TRBD1 (6 bases). Germline CDR1 is SGHVS and CDR2 is FQNEAQ. The germline V and J ends were trimmed by 2 bases and 3 bases, with 13 bases remaining between them. The CDR3 consists of 15 residues. CDR3 amino acids: CASSLMVTGHTEAFF. The DNA of the CDR3 is TGTGCCAGCAGCTTAATGGTGACAGGACACACTGAAGCTTTCTTT.

The CDR3 is CASSRAGQVNSPLHF. Here the CDR3 DNA reads TGCGCCAGCAGCCGGGCGGGACAGGTTAATTCACCCCTCCACTTT. V gene TRBV4-3 combines with J gene TRBJ1-6; 8 bases align to TRBD1. The V and J ends lost 4 bases and 6 bases, in that order; junction bases with no gene match: 5. Germline assignment: CDR1 LGHNA and CDR2 YSLEER. The CDR3 consists of 15 residues.

CDR3 DNA sequence: TGTGCCAGCAGCCAGGGCAGCAATCAGCCCCAGCATTTT. Translating gives CASSQGSNQPQHF. This chain uses TRBV3-1 (or the pseudogene TRBV3-2) with TRBJ1-5; D not resolved. V lost 3 bases, J lost 1 base, and 4 bases lay in between. The CDR3 length is 13 residues. Germline-derived CDR1 and CDR2 are LGHDT and YNNKEL (reference sequence).

The chain carries TRBV3-1 (or the pseudogene TRBV3-2) and TRBJ2-7, with D unresolved. CDR1 and CDR2 from the germline V gene are LGHDT and YNNKEL (reference sequence). The CDR3 covers 16 residues. V lost 0 bases, J lost 1 base, and 13 bases lay in between. CDR3 sequence (DNA): TGTGCCAGCAGCCAAGACGGCGGTCGAGAGTCCTACGAGCAGTACTTC. Protein sequence: CASSQDGGRESYEQYF.

The chain uses TRBV20-1 and TRBJ2-1; 12 bases match TRBD2. The CDR3 runs to 17 residues. Looked up from germline, CDR1 is DFQATT and CDR2 is SNEGSKA (reference sequence). With 3 bases clipped from V and 2 bases from J, the junction kept 8 bases outside the gene matches. The chain's CDR3 is CSASYLAGGRTYNEQFF. For the CDR3, the DNA is TGCAGTGCTAGTTACCTAGCGGGGGGGCGCACCTACAATGAGCAGTTCTTC.

In its sample, this clone was seen once. The chain has TRBV7-9 and TRBJ2-3, with 8 bases lining up with TRBD2. CDR3 length: 14 residues. V lost 6 bases, J lost 8 bases, and 10 bases stayed unmatched. CDR1 and CDR2 from the germline V gene are SEHNR and FQNEAQ (reference sequence). The CDR3 loop reads CASRLDGGDPTQYF. CDR3 coding DNA: TGTGCCAGCAGACTCGACGGGGGGGATCCTACGCAGTATTTT.

This chain joins TRBV2 and TRBJ1-1; D is unresolved. The V gene lost 4 bases and the J gene lost 7 bases, with 13 bases spanning the gap. This CDR3 is built from 13 residues. Germline loops: CDR1 SNHLY, CDR2 FYNNEI. The DNA for the CDR3 is TGTGCCAGCAGTGCTGGCAGGATCCTTGAAGCTTTCTTT. Translating gives CASSAGRILEAFF.

V is TRBV7-2 and J is TRBJ2-2; 8 bases map to TRBD2. Trimming removed 0 bases from V and 4 bases from J; junction bases left unmatched: 1. The length of the CDR3 is 15 residues. The germline V gene encodes CDR1 SGHTA and CDR2 FQGNSA. The CDR3, as DNA: TGTGCCAGCAGCTTAGCCGCGGGGGGCACCGGGGAGCTGTTTTTT. Translating gives CASSLAAGGTGELFF.

The chain recombines TRBV25-1 with TRBJ1-2; TRBD1 matches at 7 bases. There are 16 residues in the CDR3. The germline V gene has CDR1 MGHDK and CDR2 SYGVNS. Unmatched junction bases numbered 5, after V lost 1 base and J lost 0 bases. In nucleotides, the CDR3 is TGTGCCAGCAGTGAATTTTCAGGGGGATCTAACTATGGCTACACCTTC. This encodes CASSEFSGGSNYGYTF.

V and J are TRBV7-2 and TRBJ1-4; 7 positions match TRBD1. Trimming removed 1 base from V and 5 bases from J; junction bases left unmatched: 7. The CDR3 runs 16 residues. CDR1 and CDR2 from the germline V gene are SGHTA and FQGNSA. In DNA form, the CDR3 reads TGTGCCAGCAGCTTAGTTTCGGGACAGTTAAATGAAAAACTGTTTTTT. Its protein is CASSLVSGQLNEKLFF.

This clone was seen a handful of times. Compared with germline, one end of the junction differs, possibly owing to a read error. The rearrangement links TRBV28 to TRBJ1-4; unclear D gene. Germline values: CDR1 MDHEN, CDR2 SYDVKM. The CDR3 spans 15 residues. CDR3 in amino acids: CASIERGSANEKLFF. CDR3 nucleotide sequence: TGTGCGAGCATAGAGAGAGGAAGTGCTAATGAAAAACTGTTTTTT.

The chain has TRBV12-3 or TRBV12-4 and TRBJ1-2; D is unclear. V gave up 1 base and J gave up 8 bases, with 8 bases separating them. The CDR3 contains 12 residues. CDR3 sequence: CASSLGGMGYTF. In DNA form, the CDR3 reads TGTGCCAGCAGTTTAGGCGGTATGGGCTACACCTTC.

The chain links TRBV12-3 or TRBV12-4 to TRBJ2-1, with D perhaps TRBD1 (6 bases). This CDR3 is 12 amino acids long. V lost 3 bases, J lost 8 bases, and 8 bases lay in between. The CDR3 region is CASSLGAYEQFF. The CDR3 DNA sequence: TGTGCCAGCAGTTTGGGGGCTTATGAGCAGTTCTTC.